This TCR beta chain was identified during a study of blood T cell repertoires in COVID-19. Study-level background: Acute and convalescent COVID-19 samples came from the United States, Italy and Spain.

The study drew participants aged about 18 to 95 years from roughly 25 US areas. Source study methods: It was from reference gene primer amplification that nucleated cell counts were estimated. Sequencing used immunoSEQ multiplex PCR; TCRdb keeps in-frame clones, though not all of them. The V and J calls and the clone size are those of that table, but D and trimming were determined from the DNA. The data show 250,000 to 300,000 clones, more than 75% seen once. The sequenced sample consisted of PBMCs or T cells enriched from blood (not recorded which). This sequence originates from a man aged 18-30 years who had recovered from COVID-19.

This CDR3 is CASSQDRTYEQYF. The CDR3 DNA reads TGCGCCAGCAGCCAGGACAGAACCTACGAGCAGTACTTC. The genes are TRBV5-1 and TRBJ2-7; D possibly corresponds to TRBD1 (6 bases). Germline V gene data show CDR1 as SGHRS and CDR2 as YFSETQ. Trimming stripped 4 bases from V and 2 bases from J, with 10 bases between. This CDR3 has 13 amino acids.